This T cell receptor beta chain came from a study of shared clonotypes between healthy human individuals. Study-wide points: The small donor group covered limited genetic and exposure diversity. All-four-donor shared clonotypes had higher generation probabilities than non-shared clonotypes did.

The repertoire was sequenced with immunoSEQ multiplex PCR; TCRdb's copy has only in-frame clones and lacks some. Among about 1 million clones listed, about 77% were seen once. The CDR3 runs 13 residues. Germline V lookup: CDR1 GTSNPN, CDR2 SVGIG (reference sequence). Deletions cut 7 bases from V and 11 bases from J, with 18 bases between. Comments on this clone: Its antigen is undetermined.

Both subsets, CD45RA+ naive and CD45RA-negative memory, were split from the CD4+ cells. The receptor was isolated from a man younger than 35 in good health. Sequencing was carried out using memory CD4+ T cells sorted from blood. Documented subset: CD45RA-negative fraction. The chain links TRBV30 to TRBJ1-6, with a possible D match to TRBD1 (6 bases). CDR3 protein: CASLEGGAAPLHF. DNA of the CDR3: TGTGCCTCCCTCGAGGGGGGGGCCGCACCCCTCCACTTT.